The clone carrying this TCR beta chain was seen a handful of times. Other DNA sequences from this sample encode an identical CDR3 as well. These data are taken from a study of shared clonotypes between healthy human individuals. V was trimmed by 0 bases and J by 1 base, leaving 4 bases between them. Germline V lookup: CDR1 SGHNT, CDR2 YYREEE (reference sequence). The CDR3 sequence is 13 residues long. The input for sorted-subset replicate PCRs was approximately 210 ng DNA, around 27,000 T cell genomes. Original processing notes: ImmunoSEQ yielded junction-only sequences lacking quality scores, so filtering differed. TCRdb's table, derived via immunoSEQ multiplex PCR, lists solely in-frame clones and lacks some. That table gives V, J and clone size, and the DNA gave D and trimming. In the table there are hundreds of thousands of clones, 85% to 95% of which are singletons. Naive CD8 cells, CD45RO-negative and positively selected for CCR7, excluded terminally differentiated effector memory CD45RA+ cells.

Sequenced material: naive CD8+ T cells sorted from blood. The TCR originated in a woman younger than 45 in good health. The genes are TRBV5-4 and TRBJ2-5; D unresolved. The DNA for the CDR3 is TGTGCCAGCAGCTTGGAACGCCAAGAGACCCAGTACTTC. It translates to CASSLERQETQYF.